This TCR beta chain appears in the sequencing data of a study of graft-versus-host responses after intestinal transplantation. Across the study: Each transplant was multivisceral, liver-intestinal, or isolated intestinal.

For this clone: Its antigen is undetermined.

CDR1 is MNHNY, CDR2 SVGAGI, per germline (reference sequence). J was trimmed by 2 bases and V by 5 bases; bases with no gene match: 8. The CDR3 runs to 15 residues. Using immunoSEQ multiplex PCR, the repertoire was profiled, and TCRdb retains in-frame clones only, with some absent. The table records roughly 99,000 clones, 85% to 95% of them present only once. Notes on the study in general: In patients with graft-donor T cell macrochimerism, allograft graft-versus-host to host-versus-graft clonal ratios were high.

The receptor's source is a human donor who was the organ donor for an intestinal transplant. Sample: unstimulated CD8+ T cells sorted from spleen or lymph node cells, taken before transplant. The rearrangement uses TRBV6-6 and TRBJ1-2, with TRBD1 matching 7 bases. The CDR3 DNA is TGTGCCAGCAGTGCCGACAGGGCCACAAACTATGGCTACACCTTC. Amino acids: CASSADRATNYGYTF.